Listed below are T cell receptor beta chains from one sample, sequenced in a study of T cells in Graves' hyperthyroidism and ophthalmopathy. MiXCR was run by TCRdb on the multiplex PCR reads, yielding one entry per CDR3 protein. Among more than 300,000 distinct CDR3 sequences listed, approximately 18% were seen once. Sequenced sample: blood. The receptors derive from a woman in her twenties or thirties with Graves' hyperthyroidism that later progressed to Graves' ophthalmopathy. The CDR3 runs from the conserved cysteine through the conserved F or W. Fields, in order: clone size, CDR3 length, J gene, D gene, V gene, CDR3 DNA, CDR3 protein. The D gene is left open where the match is weak. Where a row states a size, it is once, few, many or the class of an expanded clone; other rows omit it.

abundance: many
len: 14
j_gene: TRBJ2-7
d_gene: -
v_gene: TRBV27
CDR3nt: TGTGCCAGCAGGACCGGACACCCGAGCTACGAGCAGTACTTC
CDR3aa: CASRTGHPSYEQYF

abundance: many
len: 14
j_gene: TRBJ2-3
d_gene: -
v_gene: TRBV19
CDR3nt: TGTGCCAGTAGTATATCAACCGCCCCAGATACGCAGTATTTT
CDR3aa: CASSISTAPDTQYF

abundance: many
len: 16
j_gene: TRBJ2-3
d_gene: TRBD2
v_gene: TRBV3-1
CDR3nt: TGTGCCAGCAGCCAAGGATCGGGAGGCAGCACAGATACGCAGTATTTT
CDR3aa: CASSQGSGGSTDTQYF

abundance: -
len: 15
j_gene: TRBJ1-2
d_gene: -
v_gene: TRBV5-5
CDR3nt: TGTGCCAGCAGCTGGTTGACAACTTCTAACTATAACTACACCTTC
CDR3aa: CASSWLTTSNYNYTF

abundance: many
len: 15
j_gene: TRBJ2-1
d_gene: TRBD2
v_gene: TRBV29-1
CDR3nt: TGCAGCGTTGAAGGGTCGGCTAGCGGGTATTATGAGCAGTTCTTC
CDR3aa: CSVEGSASGYYEQFF

abundance: many
len: 15
j_gene: TRBJ2-1
d_gene: -
v_gene: TRBV15
CDR3nt: TGTGCCACCAGCAGATTAGACGGAGATTACAATGAGCAGTTCTTC
CDR3aa: CATSRLDGDYNEQFF

abundance: many
len: 14
j_gene: TRBJ2-7
d_gene: -
v_gene: TRBV12-3/TRBV12-4
CDR3nt: TGTGCCAGCAGTTTAACGGGGGCCGCTGGGGAGCAGTACTTC
CDR3aa: CASSLTGAAGEQYF

abundance: many
len: 11
j_gene: TRBJ2-1
d_gene: -
v_gene: TRBV12-3/TRBV12-4
CDR3nt: TGTGCCAGCAGTTTAGGGGATGAGCAGTTCTTC
CDR3aa: CASSLGDEQFF

abundance: many
len: 15
j_gene: TRBJ1-5
d_gene: TRBD1
v_gene: TRBV7-2
CDR3nt: TGTGCCAGCAGCTTAGTGACAGGGGAATATCAGCCCCAGCATTTT
CDR3aa: CASSLVTGEYQPQHF

abundance: -
len: 21
j_gene: TRBJ2-1
d_gene: TRBD1
v_gene: TRBV19
CDR3nt: TGTGCCAGTAGTATTGGCGGCAGGGGGCTTTCACTCACCACCTCCTACAATGAGCAGTTCTTC
CDR3aa: CASSIGGRGLSLTTSYNEQFF

abundance: many
len: 17
j_gene: TRBJ2-3
d_gene: TRBD2
v_gene: TRBV6-1
CDR3nt: TGTGCCAGCCCCTCCGGGACTAGCGGGGGACACGTAGATACGCAGTATTTT
CDR3aa: CASPSGTSGGHVDTQYF

abundance: few
len: 15
j_gene: TRBJ2-6
d_gene: -
v_gene: TRBV28
CDR3nt: TGTGCCAGCAGTTTATTAGGACCTGGGGCCAACGTCCTGACTTTC
CDR3aa: CASSLLGPGANVLTF

abundance: many
len: 17
j_gene: TRBJ2-1
d_gene: -
v_gene: TRBV24-1
CDR3nt: TGTGCCACCAGTGATTCGGGGGCAACTTACTCCTACAATGAGCAGTTCTTC
CDR3aa: CATSDSGATYSYNEQFF

abundance: many
len: 15
j_gene: TRBJ1-3
d_gene: -
v_gene: TRBV6-1
CDR3nt: TGTGCCAGCGGGGACCCTCTTGGGTCTGGAAACACCATATATTTT
CDR3aa: CASGDPLGSGNTIYF

abundance: many
len: 18
j_gene: TRBJ2-7
d_gene: TRBD1
v_gene: TRBV27
CDR3nt: TGTGCCAGCAGCCGGGGGCCTCCATCAGGGGGCAACTCCTACGAGCAGTACTTC
CDR3aa: CASSRGPPSGGNSYEQYF